Shown below are 17 T cell receptor beta chains from a single sample sequenced in a study of blood T cell repertoires in COVID-19. Here immunoSEQ multiplex PCR was the method, and the copy in TCRdb shows in-frame clones only, minus some. This table holds approximately 490,000 clones, roughly 87% found once. What was sequenced was PBMCs or T cells enriched from blood (not recorded which). These receptors all stem from a young woman who had recovered from COVID-19.

J is TRBJ2-5 and V is TRBV5-6; D possibly corresponds to TRBD1 (6 bases). The germline V gene has CDR1 SGHDT and CDR2 YYEEEE. Trimming cost V 2 bases and J 3 bases, with 14 bases left between them. The CDR3 has 15 amino acids. The CDR3: CASSLGGLAKETQYF. CDR3 nucleotides: TGTGCCAGCAGCTTAGGGGGTTTGGCCAAAGAGACCCAGTACTTC.

The CDR3 is CASSPGIEQPQHF. In DNA form, the CDR3 reads TGTGCCAGCTCCCCGGGAATAGAACAGCCCCAGCATTTT. The chain carries TRBV18 and TRBJ1-5; D not certain. Looked up from germline, CDR1 is KGHSH and CDR2 is LQKENI. This CDR3 contains 13 residues. The V gene lost 6 bases and the J gene lost 7 bases, with 13 bases spanning the gap.

V usage is TRBV9 and J usage is TRBJ1-1, with a weak D call TRBD1 (5 bases). The CDR3 has 15 amino acids. The germline CDR1 and CDR2 sequences are SGDLS and YYNGEE. The V end was cut by 0 bases, the J end by 5 bases, with 14 bases between. CDR3 DNA sequence: TGTGCCAGCAGCGTAGGGGTAGGGGAGGGGACTGAAGCTTTCTTT. Its translation is CASSVGVGEGTEAFF.

V gene TRBV5-4 combines with J gene TRBJ2-5; D may be TRBD2 (6 bases). This CDR3 is built from 13 residues. Trimming removed 4 bases at V and 9 bases at J, with 16 bases between. Germline assignment: CDR1 SGHNT and CDR2 YYREEE (reference sequence). DNA for the CDR3: TGTGCCAGCAGCCTGGTTACGGAGGGGCCCCAGTACTTC. Its protein is CASSLVTEGPQYF. The variable domain in full, with the rest retrieved from reference TRBV5-4 and TRBJ2-5, is ETGVTQSPTHLIKTRGQQVTLRCSSQSGHNTVSWYQQALGQGPQFIFQYYREEENGRGNFPPRFSGLQFPNYSSELNVNALELDDSALYLCASSLVTEGPQYFGPGTRLLVL.

This chain uses TRBV15 with TRBJ1-5, with no clear D. From germline, CDR1 is LNHNV and CDR2 YYDKDF (reference sequence). CDR3 length: 14 amino acids. The V gene lost 3 bases and the J gene lost 6 bases, with 12 bases spanning the gap. The CDR3 is CATSSAGFVQPQHF. The CDR3 bases are TGTGCCACCAGCAGCGCCGGGTTTGTTCAGCCCCAGCATTTT.

The chain is built from TRBV30 and TRBJ1-4; 8 bases fit TRBD1. Germline CDR1 and CDR2: GTSNPN and SVGIG (reference sequence). The CDR3 is 12 amino acids. With V trimmed by 5 bases and J by 8 bases, 4 bases remained unmatched. CDR3 DNA: TGTGCCTGGGGACAGGGAAAAGAAAAACTGTTTTTT. Encoded protein: CAWGQGKEKLFF.

The V gene is TRBV3-1 (or the pseudogene TRBV3-2), the J gene TRBJ1-2, with TRBD1 matching 8 bases. The CDR3 contains 14 residues. The V segment lost 5 bases and the J segment 6 bases; nucleotides outside the gene matches: 8. Germline V CDR1 and CDR2: LGHDT, YNNKEL (reference sequence). CDR3 region: CASSTPGQEDGYTF. The CDR3 DNA reads TGTGCCAGCAGCACGCCGGGACAGGAGGATGGCTACACCTTC.

The chain carries TRBV5-1 and TRBJ1-6; TRBD1 aligns across 8 bases. Losses at the gene ends were 4 bases for V and 8 bases for J; bases not matched to a gene: 17. The CDR3 spans 18 residues. CDR1 is SGHRS, CDR2 YFSETQ, per germline. CDR3 sequence (DNA): TGCGCCAGCAGCAGAGACTACGACAGGGGCCAATATTATTCACCCCTCCACTTT. Protein product: CASSRDYDRGQYYSPLHF.

This clone was seen repeatedly, ten times or more. The chain employs TRBV5-6 and TRBJ2-5; 7 bases line up with TRBD2. This CDR3 has 15 residues. Per the germline V gene, CDR1 is SGHDT and CDR2 is YYEEEE. Losses at the gene ends were 3 bases for V and 2 bases for J; bases not matched to a gene: 7. CDR3 sequence (DNA): TGTGCCAGCAGCTGGGCTAGCGGAAAACAAGAGACCCAGTACTTC. Protein product: CASSWASGKQETQYF.

The chain is built from TRBV6-5 and TRBJ1-5; D gene unclear. Trimming cost V 2 bases and J 9 bases, with 8 bases left between them. CDR3 length equals 12 residues. From germline, CDR1 is MNHEY and CDR2 SVGAGI. The CDR3 is CASSYNEGPQHF. In nucleotides, the CDR3 is TGTGCCAGCAGTTACAACGAGGGGCCCCAGCATTTT.

As for this clone: One junction end does not reproduce the germline sequence, and a read error may be involved. The J gene is TRBJ1-3, the V gene TRBV27; 7 nucleotides align to TRBD1. CDR3 length: 14 amino acids. Germline assignment: CDR1 MNHEY and CDR2 SMNVEV (reference sequence). CDR3 protein: CASSLRQGGSTIYF. DNA of the CDR3: TGTGCCAGCAGTTTAAGGCAGGGGGGAAGCACCATATATTTT.

This rearrangement joins TRBV7-2 to TRBJ1-2; D not certain. This CDR3 has 12 amino acids. V dropped 5 bases and J dropped 0 bases, with 4 bases sitting between them. The germline gives CDR1 SGHTA, CDR2 FQGNSA. The CDR3 DNA follows: TGTGCCAGCAGCACTGCTAACTATGGCTACACCTTC. This translates into CASSTANYGYTF.

This clone was detected only once. V gene TRBV30 combines with J gene TRBJ2-2; 8 bases agree with TRBD1. Losses at the gene ends were 1 base for V and 7 bases for J; bases not matched to a gene: 5. CDR1 is GTSNPN, CDR2 SVGIG, per germline (reference sequence). The CDR3 loop spans 14 amino acids. For the CDR3, the DNA is TGTGCCTGGAGTGGTCAGGGGGCGGGCGGGGAGCTGTTTTTT. Its translation: CAWSGQGAGGELFF.

The chain has TRBV21-1 and TRBJ1-1; TRBD1 reflects the table's D call only, with no check against the DNA. TRBV21-1 is a recognized pseudogene. This CDR3 region has 17 residues. This CDR3 is CASSKGRGHLKNTEAFF. Here the CDR3 DNA reads TGTGCCAGCAGCAAAGGTCGGGGACACCTAAAGAACACTGAAGCTTTCTTT.

The V gene is TRBV6-1, the J gene TRBJ2-1; 10 bases are a match to TRBD2. V lost 1 base, J lost 9 bases, and 18 bases stayed unmatched. The CDR3 loop spans 19 amino acids. Germline-derived CDR1 and CDR2 are MNHNS and SASEGT. CDR3 coding DNA: TGTGCCAGCAGTGAAGAGGGCCGAGGGAGCGGGGGGGTCCTAGGTGAGCAGTTCTTC. Translating it yields CASSEEGRGSGGVLGEQFF.

The rearrangement joins TRBV18 to TRBJ2-7; 10 bases agree with TRBD2. J gave up 5 bases and V 5 bases, and 6 bases lay outside the gene matches. CDR1 is KGHSH, CDR2 LQKENI, per germline. CDR3 length: 14 residues. The CDR3 sequence is CASSGLAVIDEQYF. The CDR3 DNA reads TGTGCCAGCTCAGGACTAGCGGTAATCGACGAGCAGTACTTC.

The chain employs TRBV18 and TRBJ2-7, with D unclear. Trimming pared 3 bases from V and 4 bases from J, leaving 10 bases between. The CDR3 is 13 residues long. Germline V gene sequence: CDR1 KGHSH, CDR2 LQKENI. Written as DNA, the CDR3 is TGTGCCAGCTCACCGTCGCAGTTATACGAGCAGTACTTC. Translation gives CASSPSQLYEQYF.